This T cell receptor (beta chain) came from a study of T-cell memory formation after mild COVID-19. Study-wide background: TCR clusters were largely donor specific.

After 5'RACE with constant-segment primers, TCR alpha and TCR beta cDNA libraries carrying sample barcodes and UMIs were obtained. TCRdb reanalysed the 5' RACE reads using MiXCR and keeps one entry per CDR3 protein. The table has 450,000 to 650,000 distinct CDR3 sequences, around 21% seen once; the top ten hold approximately 12%. Findings of the study overall: SARS-CoV-2 specificity was not confirmed for second-wave clones peaking on day 37. CD8+ contracting clones occupied EMRA, while CD4+ ones occupied mainly CM and EM.

CDR1 DFQATT and CDR2 SNEGSKA come from the germline V gene (reference sequence). V gave up 0 bases and J gave up 3 bases, with 8 bases separating them. This CDR3 region has 13 residues. To note about this clonotype: Its cognate antigen is unknown.

The chain uses TRBV20-1 and TRBJ2-5; TRBD1 or TRBD2 may be the D gene (5 bases each). The material sequenced was PBMCs or a T cell subset sorted from them (not recorded which). The source is an adult woman who had mild COVID-19 (a few samples of this study predate the infection). Cell type and time point are not known. The CDR3 DNA sequence: TGCAGTGCTAGAGATGGGGGAAAAGAGACCCAGTACTTC. Protein product: CSARDGGKETQYF.